This TCR beta chain is drawn from a study of control samples from healthy donors and cancer patients. Profiled with immunoSEQ multiplex PCR; TCRdb holds only in-frame clones, not every one. This sample has about 120,000 clones, with around 90% found just once. The CDR3 extends over 16 amino acids. V dropped 4 bases and J dropped 0 bases, with 16 bases sitting between them. Per germline, CDR1 SGDLS and CDR2 YYNGEE. The chain combines TRBV9 with TRBJ1-1; no firm D call. The sequence was collected from a middle-aged man in good health. The sequenced sample was blood. CDR3: CASSTEDGPMNTEAFF. DNA for the CDR3: TGTGCCAGCAGCACAGAGGACGGACCAATGAACACTGAAGCTTTCTTT.